The clone carrying this T cell receptor (beta chain) occurred a few times. Its antigen is unknown. A read error is possible here, since a much larger clone lies one base away. This sample was included in a study of molecular identifiers for immune sequencing clone quantification. Naive CD8 T cell sorting was performed on the CD8+CD4-CCR7+CD45RA+ phenotype. The V and J ends lost 5 bases and 2 bases respectively, with 18 bases between them. The CDR3 runs 15 residues. CDR1 and CDR2 (germline): SQVTM, ANQGSEA. Methods described previously were used for bulk TCR libraries, and listed TCR primers were applied. TCRdb recomputed calls from the PCR reads with MiXCR, one row per CDR3 protein. The table includes about 300,000 distinct CDR3 sequences, 20% to 25% detected once. Study-wide findings and caveats: Sizes of highly expanded clones could be underestimated through identical TCRs sharing a barcode. Clones carrying above 20 RNA copies accounted for over 97% of effector molecules, under 1% in naive cells.

This chain links TRBV29-1 with TRBJ1-1, with a possible D match to TRBD1 (5 bases). Sequencing input: naive CD8+ T cells from blood, with Jurkat cell RNA spiked in. Subset defined: FACS-sorted CD8+CD4-CCR7+CD45RA+ naive T cells. The receptor was isolated from a human donor in good health. Some libraries in this study had Jurkat cell RNA spiked in. Here the CDR3 reads CSVWGGGLLNTEAFF. CDR3 bases: TGCAGCGTTTGGGGGGGGGGATTACTCAACACTGAAGCTTTCTTT.